This TCR beta chain was identified during a study of blood T cells in healthy people across ages. V dropped 1 base and J dropped 2 bases, with 11 bases sitting between them. The germline V gene encodes CDR1 SGHRS and CDR2 YFSETQ. The CDR3 contains 15 residues. Points from the study as a whole: PBMCs that were unsorted prevented a conclusive naive versus antigen-experienced comparison. Significant beta diversity loss was already apparent by age approximately 37, declining roughly linearly.

Turning to this clonotype: The antigen remains unidentified.

Peripheral blood from each donor was collected in a volume of 8.5 to 10 milliliters. A second roughly 6 to 12 cycle PCR used barcoded and J-beta primers. From the 5' RACE reads, TCRdb called clonotypes with MiXCR, one entry per CDR3 protein. The sample has about a million distinct CDR3 sequences, about two fifths seen once; the top ten hold around 14%. The sample comprised blood. This chain connects TRBV5-1 to TRBJ2-3; a possible D gene is TRBD1 (6 bases). The receptor's source is a man between 18 and 29 years old in good health. CDR3 bases: TGCGCCAGCAGCTTGAGAACAGGGAACACAGATACGCAGTATTTT. Amino acid sequence: CASSLRTGNTDTQYF.